This TCR beta chain was obtained from a study of shared T cell receptors in the human thymus (dated by TCRdb to the early 2020s). Looking at the study overall: The study examined how the human thymus generates shared, self-reactive T-cell receptor alpha chains.

Per the germline V gene, LGHNA is the CDR1 and YSLEER is the CDR2. From cysteine to phenylalanine, the CDR3 is 14 amino acids long. Kept here is only the CDR3 DNA, which spans 42 bases and is read in frame from base 1. V was cut back by 4 bases and J by 9 bases, leaving a gap of 15 bases between them. The method behind the library was the immunoSEQ multiplex PCR assay. This immuneACCESS table, as held by TCRdb, lists in-frame sequences with V and J called but not all clones. Of the missing ones, under half trace to an unresolved V gene in checked studies; the others have no known cause. For this sample there are about 660,000 clones; roughly 90% appear just once. Over 0.008% of the sample is in the top ten clones. A note on this clone: Its specific antigen is unknown. The record has no base qualities; no much larger clone is one base away.

This same sample was also taken into another study, of human thymus T cells. As noted in the second study: Donors were immunologically healthy infants undergoing open corrective cardiac surgery for congenital heart defects in Finland. Thymus tissue was collected as surgical resects that were removed during corrective cardiac surgery. Biased V and J gene segment usage appeared to be present in both thymic and peripheral blood repertoires. The related research found that thymic TCR repertoires overlapped highly between unrelated individuals. TCR alpha and beta repertoires from roughly 8 infant thymus samples and four related peripheral blood samples were characterized in the study. The cohort included about six male and two female infants, with donor ages spanning 7 to 244 days. Thymocytes were released mechanically from tissue and stored at -70 °C as pellets of 10-30 million cells. A QIAsymphony instrument was used to extract genomic DNA from frozen cell pellets. The immunoSEQ multiplex PCR assay was used to amplify the TCRB and TCRAD loci from a standardized quantity of quality-controlled genomic DNA. The V(D)J region was spanned by amplicons of a length sufficient to cover the CDR3 and to identify V and J genes. The amplicons were sequenced on an Illumina platform via the commercial immunoSEQ service. Primer bias and sequencing errors were corrected as previously described, and TCRAD and TCRB were defined on the basis of the IMGT database. Repertoires were analysed with immunoSEQ Analyzer 3.0 and VDJTools, covering basic statistics, V/J segment usage, diversity estimates, rarefaction and pairwise overlap. To estimate diversity, the Chao1, ChaoE, Efron-Thisted, Shannon and inverse Simpson indices were applied, and diversity was also estimated on datasets down-sampled to the smallest sample. Repertoire overlap used strict matching of CDR3 nucleotide sequence, V gene and J gene, with Jaccard-based multidimensional scaling clustering. On average, roughly 810,000 unique TCRB clonotypes were obtained from thymus samples, compared with 75,000 to 90,000 from blood samples.

The sequence joins TRBV4-3 to TRBJ2-2, and possibly TRBD2, on 5 matching bases. Sequenced material: thymocytes. The origin of this receptor is a boy younger than two with a congenital heart defect. Donor details come from another sample of the same person, matched by shared clones. The CDR3: CASSRGMGLRELFF. The bases read TGCGCCAGCAGCCGAGGGATGGGGTTAAGGGAGCTGTTTTTT.